This T cell receptor beta chain is from a study of cytomegalovirus exposure and HLA in healthy donors. The primer mix had 60 Vbeta and 13 Jbeta primers. The table came from immunoSEQ multiplex PCR; TCRdb's copy has only in-frame clones and leaves some out. The sample lists some 150,000 clones, approximately 80% occurring once. Per germline, CDR1 SQVTM and CDR2 ANQGSEA. The CDR3 has 15 residues. J gave up 4 bases and V 3 bases, and 9 bases lay outside the gene matches. About this clone: The same CDR3 also results from other DNA sequences found in this sample.

Sequencing was carried out using PBMCs. This TCR was recovered from a man between 25 and 39 years old in good health and CMV-seropositive. The chain has TRBV29-1 and TRBJ2-3; 8 bases line up with TRBD1. Written as DNA, the CDR3 is TGCAGCGTTGATCGACAGGGGTTCAGCGCAGATACGCAGTATTTT. This codes for CSVDRQGFSADTQYF.